What follows are 6 T cell receptor beta chains derived from one specimen sequenced in a study of T cells expressing NK-cell markers. With the 5' RACE reads reprocessed, TCRdb shows one record per CDR3 protein and no DNA. The sample totals 400,000 to 550,000 distinct CDR3 sequences; its top ten clones hold less than 7.5%. The material sequenced was blood T cells: a sorted CD56 or NKG2C T cell subset, CD4+ or CD8+ T cells, or bulk PBMC T cells (not recorded which). These receptors all stem from a woman aged 18-70 years in good health.

The genes are TRBV6-4 and TRBJ2-1; TCRdb selects TRBD2, and the lack of DNA leaves this call unchecked. CDR3 size: 14 residues. Germline V gene sequence: CDR1 MRHNA, CDR2 SNTAGT. The CDR3 reads CASRPLATYNEQFF.

The CDR3 sequence is CSAGSGGASNEQFF. The V gene is TRBV20-1, the J gene TRBJ2-1; there is no DNA to check the TCRdb D call of TRBD2. The length of the CDR3 is 14 residues. Germline CDR1 and CDR2: DFQATT and SNEGSKA (reference sequence).

The gene calls are TRBV7-9 and TRBJ2-7; TCRdb indicates TRBD1, and absent DNA this call remains unverified. Germline V CDR1 and CDR2: SEHNR, FQNEAQ (reference sequence). This CDR3 spans 17 amino acids. The CDR3 spells CASSPRQGRVGLYEQYF.

V and J are TRBV4-1 and TRBJ2-3; the D call of TRBD2 rests on TCRdb alone, since no DNA is present to check it. The germline V gene has CDR1 MGHRA and CDR2 YSYEKL. The CDR3 extends over 17 amino acids. This CDR3 is CASSQRRAGDGTDTQYF.

CDR3 sequence: CASSLFGGNFVQYF. The V and J genes are TRBV5-1 and TRBJ2-3; there is no DNA to check the TCRdb D call of TRBD1. Germline CDR1 is SGHRS and CDR2 is YFSETQ. The CDR3 consists of 14 residues.

The rearrangement joins TRBV12-5 to TRBJ2-3; TCRdb lists TRBD2, though no DNA is available to test this call. The germline gives CDR1 LGHNT, CDR2 FRNRAP. The CDR3 runs to 18 residues. CDR3 sequence: CASGYGDGRGRASDTQYF.